This is a list of T cell receptor beta chains from one sample in a study of blood T cells in healthy people across ages. MiXCR, applied by TCRdb to the 5' RACE reads, yields one record per CDR3 protein. The sample contains 650,000 to 700,000 distinct CDR3 sequences, about 30% of which appear only once. Sequencing used blood. These receptors all come from a woman over 75 in good health. Both conserved end residues are part of each CDR3. The D gene is left open where the match is weak. Rows give clone size only sometimes, using once, few, many, or a class for an expanded clone.

J | V | size | D | DNA | CDR3
TRBJ1-5 | TRBV5-1 | many | TRBD1 | TGCGCCAGCAGCCCCCAGGGGGGTGGCTTGGGTCAGCCCCAGCATTTT | CASSPQGGGLGQPQHF
TRBJ2-5 | TRBV7-2 | many | . | TGTGCCAGCACTCTCACGGGACCCCAAGAGACCCAGTACTTC | CASTLTGPQETQYF
TRBJ1-1 | TRBV11-1 | . | . | TGTGCCAGCAGGATGACAGAGAACACTGAAGCTTTCTTT | CASRMTENTEAFF
TRBJ2-1 | TRBV9 | . | TRBD2 | TGTGCCAGCAGCGGCGACGGGGGGGACGGTGAGCAGTTCTTC | CASSGDGGDGEQFF
TRBJ1-1 | TRBV29-1 | many | TRBD1 | TGCAGCGGATCAAACAGGGGGCGCGGGAACAGTGAAGCTTTCTTT | CSGSNRGRGNSEAFF
TRBJ2-7 | TRBV27 | many | . | TGTGCCAGCAGTTTACCCGGGGTGGGCGAGCAGTACTTC | CASSLPGVGEQYF
TRBJ1-2 | TRBV30 | few | . | TGTGCCTGGATACGGGGAGGGGGTACCCTCTATGGCTACACCTTC | CAWIRGGGTLYGYTF
TRBJ2-3 | TRBV29-1 | many | . | TGCAGCACTACCGGGGCGGAAAGCACAGATACGCAGTATTTT | CSTTGAESTDTQYF
TRBJ1-5 | TRBV15 | . | TRBD1 | TGTGCCACCAGCAGTCCGGGACAGTGGAATCAGCCCCAGCATTTT | CATSSPGQWNQPQHF
TRBJ1-6 | TRBV3-1 | many | . | TGTGCCAGCAGCCAGCTGGGCAGCTCCTATAATTCACCCCTCCACTTT | CASSQLGSSYNSPLHF
TRBJ2-1 | TRBV3-1 | many | TRBD2 | TGTGCCAGCAGCCAAGATATAACGGGGGGGCATGAGCAGTTCTTC | CASSQDITGGHEQFF
TRBJ1-2 | TRBV28 | many | TRBD1 | TGTGCCAGCAGTCCCCCGACAGGGGGCGCATCCTATGGCTACACCTTC | CASSPPTGGASYGYTF
TRBJ2-1 | TRBV7-6 | . | . | TGTGCCAGCAGCTTAGCCATATCCCATGAGCAGTTCTTC | CASSLAISHEQFF
TRBJ1-1 | TRBV20-1 | many | . | TGCAGTGCTAGAGAAGGGGAGGACACTGAAGCTTTCTTT | CSAREGEDTEAFF
TRBJ2-1 | TRBV5-1 | many | . | TGCGCCAGCAGCTTGGGGTCGAGCTCCTACAATGAGCAGTTCTTC | CASSLGSSSYNEQFF
TRBJ2-3 | TRBV5-1 | . | TRBD1 | TGCGTCAGCAGCTCCGGGACAGGGAGTCCAGATACGCAGTATTTT | CVSSSGTGSPDTQYF
TRBJ2-1 | TRBV6-5 | . | TRBD2 | TGTGCCAGCAGTTACTCAGCGGGAGAGCGGCACAATGAGCAGTTCTTC | CASSYSAGERHNEQFF
TRBJ1-4 | TRBV19 | . | . | TGTGCCAGCATACCTAACCGGGACACCCAAGATCCTGCAACTAATGAAAAACTGTTTTTT | CASIPNRDTQDPATNEKLFF
TRBJ1-2 | TRBV20-1 | . | . | TGCAGTGCCCCCACTGTCAACTATGGCTACACCTTC | CSAPTVNYGYTF
TRBJ2-5 | TRBV5-1 | . | . | TGCGCCAGCAGCTTCGAACCACCGGAAGAGACCCAGTACTTC | CASSFEPPEETQYF
TRBJ1-2 | TRBV20-1 | . | . | TGCAGTGCTAGAGAGGGAGGGGGATGGGGTGGCTACACCTTC | CSAREGGGWGGYTF
TRBJ2-3 | TRBV7-2 | . | TRBD2 | TGTGCCAGCAGCCCATTAGCGGGAGGGCATCCCAGTGCGCAGTATTTT | CASSPLAGGHPSAQYF
TRBJ1-2 | TRBV5-1 | . | . | TGCGCCAGCAGGGCAGGAGTTAACTATGGCTACACCTTC | CASRAGVNYGYTF